This T cell receptor (beta chain) was observed in a study of blood T cell repertoires in COVID-19. Study-level background: Researchers got acute and convalescent COVID-19 samples from the United States, Italy and Spain. T cells, B-cell-depleted T cells, or PBMCs provided the cDNA or gDNA that served as material.

As processed by the authors: Reference gene primer amplification gave nucleated cell count estimates. The assay was immunoSEQ multiplex PCR, and TCRdb's table has in-frame clones only and misses some. The D gene and trimming were derived from the DNA, and the V and J assignments and clone size from that table. The sample carries tens of thousands of clones, about 90% recorded once. V dropped 4 bases and J dropped 3 bases, with 13 bases sitting between them. Germline values: CDR1 SGHRS, CDR2 YFSETQ. This CDR3 spans 15 amino acids. The specimen was peripheral blood. The rearrangement uses TRBV5-1 and TRBJ1-4; TRBD1 might be the D (5 bases). This clonotype originated in a human donor in a cohort sampled during active COVID-19. CDR3 residues: CASSPREGSNEKLFF. The CDR3 DNA is TGCGCCAGCAGCCCCCGGGAGGGGTCTAATGAAAAACTGTTTTTT.